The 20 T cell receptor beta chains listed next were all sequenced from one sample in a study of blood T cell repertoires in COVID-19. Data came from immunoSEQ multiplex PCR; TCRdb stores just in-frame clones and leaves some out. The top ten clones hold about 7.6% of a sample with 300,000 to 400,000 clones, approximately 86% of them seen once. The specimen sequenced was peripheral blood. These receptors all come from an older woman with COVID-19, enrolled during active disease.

CDR3 sequence (DNA): TGTGCCAGCTCACCACTGACACCTTCAGGGGGGACCCAGTACTTC. Translation: CASSPLTPSGGTQYF. This chain joins TRBV18 and TRBJ2-5, with 7 bases identical to TRBD1. Trimming cost V 1 base and J 7 bases; bases outside gene matches: 9. The CDR3 has 15 residues. In germline, CDR1 is KGHSH, CDR2 LQKENI.

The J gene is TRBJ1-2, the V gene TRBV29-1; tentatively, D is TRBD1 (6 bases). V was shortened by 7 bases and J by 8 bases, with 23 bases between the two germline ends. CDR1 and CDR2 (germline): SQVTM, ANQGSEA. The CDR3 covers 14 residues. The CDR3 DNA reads TGCAGCGCTCCTTCGGGGGGCCTGGGTGGAGGCTACACCTTC. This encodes CSAPSGGLGGGYTF.

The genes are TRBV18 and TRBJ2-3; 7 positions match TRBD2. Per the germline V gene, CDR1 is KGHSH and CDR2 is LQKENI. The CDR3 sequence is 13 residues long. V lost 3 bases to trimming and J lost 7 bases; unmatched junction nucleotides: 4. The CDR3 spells CASSPGGIYTQYF. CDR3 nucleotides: TGTGCCAGCTCACCCGGGGGGATCTATACGCAGTATTTT.

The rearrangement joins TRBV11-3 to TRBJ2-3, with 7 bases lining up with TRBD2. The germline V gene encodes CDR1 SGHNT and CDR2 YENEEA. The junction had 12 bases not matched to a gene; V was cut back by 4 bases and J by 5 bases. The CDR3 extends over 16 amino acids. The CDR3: CASSSPTGPGGDTQYF. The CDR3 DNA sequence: TGTGCCAGCAGCTCTCCGACCGGTCCGGGGGGAGATACGCAGTATTTT.

In DNA, the CDR3 is TGCGCCAGCCGACAGCAGCCGAACACTGAAGCTTTCTTT. It specifies CASRQQPNTEAFF. The V gene is TRBV5-1, the J gene TRBJ1-1, with D tentatively TRBD1 (5 bases). This CDR3 is built from 13 residues. Looked up from germline, CDR1 is SGHRS and CDR2 is YFSETQ. The V end lost 7 bases, the J end lost 1 base, and 11 bases lay between the germline ends.

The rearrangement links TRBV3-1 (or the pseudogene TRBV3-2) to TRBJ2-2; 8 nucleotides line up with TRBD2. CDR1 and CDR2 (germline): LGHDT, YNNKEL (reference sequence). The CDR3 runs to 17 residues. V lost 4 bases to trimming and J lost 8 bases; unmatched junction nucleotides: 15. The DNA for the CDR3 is TGTGCCAGCAGCCGAACTAGCGGTGGCGTCAGGAAGGGGGAGCTGTTTTTT. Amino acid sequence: CASSRTSGGVRKGELFF.

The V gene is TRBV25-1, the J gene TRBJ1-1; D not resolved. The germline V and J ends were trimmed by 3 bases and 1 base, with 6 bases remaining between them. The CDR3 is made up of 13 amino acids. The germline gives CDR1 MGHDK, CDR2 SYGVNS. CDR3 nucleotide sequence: TGTGCCAGCAGTGAGGCGGGGAACACTGAAGCTTTCTTT. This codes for CASSEAGNTEAFF.

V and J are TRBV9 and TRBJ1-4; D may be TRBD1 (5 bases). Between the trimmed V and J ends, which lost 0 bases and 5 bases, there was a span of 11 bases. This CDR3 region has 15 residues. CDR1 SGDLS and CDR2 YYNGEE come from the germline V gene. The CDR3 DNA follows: TGTGCCAGCAGCGTAGAGGCAGGGTTCAATGAAAAACTGTTTTTT. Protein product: CASSVEAGFNEKLFF.

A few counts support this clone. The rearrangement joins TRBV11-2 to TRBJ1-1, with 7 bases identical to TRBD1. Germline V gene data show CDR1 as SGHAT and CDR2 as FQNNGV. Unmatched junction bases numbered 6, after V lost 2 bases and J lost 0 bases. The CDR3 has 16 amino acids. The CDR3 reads CASSLRFGTVNTEAFF. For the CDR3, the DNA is TGTGCCAGCAGCTTAAGATTTGGGACAGTGAACACTGAAGCTTTCTTT. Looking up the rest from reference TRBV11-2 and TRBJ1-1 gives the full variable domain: EAGVAQSPRYKIIEKRQSVAFWCNPISGHATLYWYQQILGQGPKLLIQFQNNGVVDDSQLPKDRFSAERLKGVDSTLKIQPAKLEDSAVYLCASSLRFGTVNTEAFFGQGTRLTVV.

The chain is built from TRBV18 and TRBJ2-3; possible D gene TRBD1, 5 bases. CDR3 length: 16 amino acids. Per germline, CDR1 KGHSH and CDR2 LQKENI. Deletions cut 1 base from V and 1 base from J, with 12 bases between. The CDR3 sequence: CASSPQRGRGTDTQYF. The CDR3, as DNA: TGTGCCAGCTCACCACAAAGGGGCAGGGGCACAGATACGCAGTATTTT.

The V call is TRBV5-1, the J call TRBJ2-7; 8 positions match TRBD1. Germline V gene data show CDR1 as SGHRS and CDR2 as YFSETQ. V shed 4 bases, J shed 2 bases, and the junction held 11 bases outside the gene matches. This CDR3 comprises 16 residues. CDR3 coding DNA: TGCGCCAGCAGCGCGAGGCCGGGACAGGCGACCTACGAGCAGTACTTC. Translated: CASSARPGQATYEQYF.

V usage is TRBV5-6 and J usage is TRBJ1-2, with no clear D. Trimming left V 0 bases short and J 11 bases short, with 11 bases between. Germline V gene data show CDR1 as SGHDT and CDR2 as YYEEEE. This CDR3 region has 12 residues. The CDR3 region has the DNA TGTGCCAGCAGCTTGGAACCCGCGGGGTACACCTTC. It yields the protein CASSLEPAGYTF.

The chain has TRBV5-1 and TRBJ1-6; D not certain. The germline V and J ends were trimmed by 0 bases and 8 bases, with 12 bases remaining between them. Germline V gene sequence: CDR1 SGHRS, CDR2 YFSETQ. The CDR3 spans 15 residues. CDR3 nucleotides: TGCGCCAGCAGCTTGGCCGGGAGGAGGTATTCACCCCTCCACTTT. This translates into CASSLAGRRYSPLHF.

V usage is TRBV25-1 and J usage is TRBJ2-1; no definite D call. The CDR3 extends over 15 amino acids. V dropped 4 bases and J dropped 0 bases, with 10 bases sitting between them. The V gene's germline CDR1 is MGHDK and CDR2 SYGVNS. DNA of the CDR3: TGTGCCAGCAGTGGAGGCGTATTCTCCTACAATGAGCAGTTCTTC. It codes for CASSGGVFSYNEQFF.

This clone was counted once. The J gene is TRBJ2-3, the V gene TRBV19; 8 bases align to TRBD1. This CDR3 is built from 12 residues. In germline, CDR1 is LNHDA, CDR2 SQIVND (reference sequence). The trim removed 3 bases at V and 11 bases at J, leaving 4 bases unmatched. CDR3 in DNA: TGTGCCAGTAGTATTGGCAGGGGGCTGCAGTATTTT. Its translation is CASSIGRGLQYF.

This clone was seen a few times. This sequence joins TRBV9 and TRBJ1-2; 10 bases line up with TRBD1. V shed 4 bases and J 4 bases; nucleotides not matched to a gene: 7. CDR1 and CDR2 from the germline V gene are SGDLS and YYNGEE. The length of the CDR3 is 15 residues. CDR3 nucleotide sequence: TGTGCCAGCAGCCCTAAGACAGGGGGCGGCTATGGCTACACCTTC. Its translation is CASSPKTGGGYGYTF.

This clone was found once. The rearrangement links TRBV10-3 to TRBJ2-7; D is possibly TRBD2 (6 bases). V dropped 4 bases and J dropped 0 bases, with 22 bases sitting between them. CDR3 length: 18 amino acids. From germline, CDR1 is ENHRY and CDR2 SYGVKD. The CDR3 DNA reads TGTGCCATCAGTGGGGCGGGGATCCGAAAGCCTAACTCCTACGAGCAGTACTTC. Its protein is CAISGAGIRKPNSYEQYF.

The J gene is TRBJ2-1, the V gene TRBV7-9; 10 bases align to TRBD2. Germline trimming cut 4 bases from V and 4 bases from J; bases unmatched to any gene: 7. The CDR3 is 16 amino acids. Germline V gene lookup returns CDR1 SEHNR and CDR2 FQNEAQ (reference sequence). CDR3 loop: CASSSPAGGPYNEQFF. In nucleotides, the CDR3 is TGTGCCAGCAGCTCGCCAGCGGGGGGGCCGTACAATGAGCAGTTCTTC.

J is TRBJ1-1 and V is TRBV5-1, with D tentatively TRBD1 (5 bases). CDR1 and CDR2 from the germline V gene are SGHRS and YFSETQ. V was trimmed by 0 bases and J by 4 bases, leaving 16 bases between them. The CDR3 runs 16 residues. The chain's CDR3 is CASSLVSGPGGTEAFF. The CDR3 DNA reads TGCGCCAGCAGCTTGGTTTCCGGACCCGGGGGCACTGAAGCTTTCTTT.

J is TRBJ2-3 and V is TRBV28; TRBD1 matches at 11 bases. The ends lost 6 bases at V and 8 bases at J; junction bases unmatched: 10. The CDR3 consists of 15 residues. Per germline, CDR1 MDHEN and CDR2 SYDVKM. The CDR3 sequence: CASRGQGAGGGTQYF. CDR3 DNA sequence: TGTGCCAGCAGAGGACAGGGGGCAGGGGGTGGTACGCAGTATTTT.